This T cell receptor beta chain was documented in a study of cytomegalovirus exposure and HLA in healthy donors. Regarding the study as a whole: Investigators reported 164 TCR beta chains as tied to cytomegalovirus. TCR beta sequences reportedly predicted most subjects' HLA-A and HLA-B alleles accurately. Solely CMV serostatus was available to characterize immune exposure.

Concerning this clone itself: The antigen is unknown.

PCR employed 60 Vbeta and 13 Jbeta primers. Profiled with immunoSEQ multiplex PCR; TCRdb holds only in-frame clones, not every one. The data show roughly 150,000 clones, with over 80% seen just once and 2% to 2.5% held by the top ten. This CDR3 comprises 17 residues. The germline V gene has CDR1 MGHRA and CDR2 YSYEKL. V was shortened by 1 base and J by 7 bases, with 19 bases between the two germline ends. This clonotype originated in a male donor in good health and CMV-seronegative. This chain joins TRBV4-1 and TRBJ1-4, with D possibly being TRBD1 (6 bases). Material: PBMCs. Here the CDR3 reads CASSQAGGGAPAEKLFF. The CDR3 nucleotides are TGCGCCAGCAGCCAAGCTGGAGGGGGGGCGCCTGCTGAAAAACTGTTTTTT.